These 27 T cell receptor beta chains originate from one sample sequenced in a study of OX40 agonist ivuxolimab in advanced cancers. TCRdb's table, derived via immunoSEQ multiplex PCR, lists solely in-frame clones and lacks some. The profile covers more than 20,000 clones, with about 79% appearing a single time and approximately 26% taken by the ten largest. The material was CD4+ or CD8+ T cells sorted from blood, obtained in a trial of the OX40 agonist ivuxolimab. The receptors here all came from an adult with an advanced solid tumor such as melanoma, head and neck, liver or kidney cancer.

This clone was found once. This chain connects TRBV12-2 to TRBJ2-1; the D segment call TRBD2 is taken from the table without a DNA check. TRBV12-2 is shown as a pseudogene. The CDR3 runs 16 residues. This CDR3 reads CASRFGLTSKYNEQFF. Written as DNA, the CDR3 is TGTGCAAGTCGCTTCGGACTGACGTCCAAGTACAATGAGCAGTTCTTC.

This clone was seen only a few times. V and J are TRBV9 and TRBJ2-2; D remains unclear. Trimming removed 4 bases from V and 9 bases from J, with 10 bases in between. The CDR3 runs to 12 residues. Germline assignment: CDR1 SGDLS and CDR2 YYNGEE. CDR3 loop: CASSLTYRELFF. Here the CDR3 DNA reads TGTGCCAGCAGCCTGACCTACCGGGAGCTGTTTTTT.

The chain combines TRBV2 with TRBJ2-3, with TRBD2 identical over 11 bases. CDR3 length equals 16 residues. V lost 5 bases, J lost 4 bases, and 8 bases stayed unmatched. CDR1 is SNHLY, CDR2 FYNNEI, per germline. This CDR3 reads CASSRLTSGSADTQYF. The CDR3 nucleotides read TGTGCCAGCAGTCGACTTACTAGCGGGAGTGCAGATACGCAGTATTTT. The full variable domain, its missing parts supplied by reference TRBV2 and TRBJ2-3, is EPEVTQTPSHQVTQMGQEVILRCVPISNHLYFYWYRQILGQKVEFLVSFYNNEISEKSEIFDDQFSVERPDGSNFTLKIRSTKLEDSAMYFCASSRLTSGSADTQYFGPGTRLTVL.

The chain carries TRBV27 and TRBJ2-7; 8 bases match TRBD1. The junction had 10 bases not matched to a gene; V was cut back by 4 bases and J by 5 bases. Germline lookup yields CDR1 MNHEY and CDR2 SMNVEV (reference sequence). CDR3 length equals 15 residues. CDR3 DNA sequence: TGTGCCAGCAGTTCTTGGGGACAGGAAGAGGACGAGCAGTACTTC. Translating gives CASSSWGQEEDEQYF.

The chain has TRBV7-9 and TRBJ1-2; the D is unclear. V was cut by 2 bases and J by 2 bases, with 21 bases left in between. The CDR3 is 18 residues long. The germline CDR1 and CDR2 sequences are SEHNR and FQNEAQ (reference sequence). CDR3 nucleotide sequence: TGTGCCAGCAGCTTATCCGTCCCTGGGCCAGGTAGAAACTATGGCTACACCTTC. It specifies CASSLSVPGPGRNYGYTF.

The J gene is TRBJ2-7, the V gene TRBV15, with D unclear. The CDR3 totals 15 residues. From germline, CDR1 is LNHNV and CDR2 YYDKDF (reference sequence). V lost 0 bases and J lost 1, with 10 bases in between. Here the CDR3 reads CATSRDRGSSYEQYF. The CDR3 DNA sequence: TGTGCCACCAGCAGAGATCGAGGCAGTTCCTACGAGCAGTACTTC.

V gene TRBV7-9 combines with J gene TRBJ1-1, with 11 bases that match TRBD1. The CDR3 has 16 amino acids. Looked up from germline, CDR1 is SEHNR and CDR2 is FQNEAQ (reference sequence). Losses at the gene ends were 5 bases for V and 4 bases for J; bases not matched to a gene: 9. CDR3 in DNA: TGTGCCAGCAGCCCCGGACAGGGGGCAGTGGGCACTGAAGCTTTCTTT. It translates to CASSPGQGAVGTEAFF.

The chain employs TRBV19 and TRBJ1-1; D perhaps matches TRBD1 (5 bases). Trimming cost V 2 bases and J 6 bases, with 13 bases left between them. Germline V gene sequence: CDR1 LNHDA, CDR2 SQIVND (reference sequence). The CDR3 extends over 14 amino acids. The CDR3 bases are TGTGCCAGTAGTATAAGGCAGGGTGGGCCTGAAGCTTTCTTT. This gives the protein CASSIRQGGPEAFF.

The chain links TRBV28 to TRBJ2-7; D not certain. This CDR3 is built from 14 residues. Germline V CDR1 and CDR2: MDHEN, SYDVKM. The V end was cut by 7 bases, the J end by 2 bases, with 15 bases between. The CDR3 DNA sequence: TGTGCCAGCACCACCCCGGACGGACCCTACGAGCAGTACTTC. Translation gives CASTTPDGPYEQYF.

This clone was seen just once. The chain links TRBV28 to TRBJ2-7, with D unclear. The CDR3 has 14 residues. V was clipped by 4 bases and J by 2 bases, with 12 bases between them. Germline assignment: CDR1 MDHEN and CDR2 SYDVKM. The CDR3 DNA follows: TGTGCCAGCAGTTATGGCGGCCCAACCTACGAGCAGTACTTC. It specifies CASSYGGPTYEQYF.

In regard to this clone: One junction end does not reproduce the germline sequence, and a read error may be involved. The chain is built from TRBV27 and TRBJ2-3; perhaps TRBD2 as D (6 bases). There are 19 residues in the CDR3. CDR1 MNHEY and CDR2 SMNVEV come from the germline V gene (reference sequence). The CDR3, as DNA: TGTGCCAGCAGTTTATACCCCGTTGTCGTGGGACTGAGCACAGGTACGCAGTATTTT. Amino acids: CASSLYPVVVGLSTGTQYF.

The V gene is TRBV30, the J gene TRBJ1-2; 11 bases align to TRBD1. This CDR3 spans 14 amino acids. In germline, CDR1 is GTSNPN, CDR2 SVGIG (reference sequence). After removal of 1 base from V and 4 bases from J, the junction contained 2 bases not matched to a gene. The CDR3 sequence: CAWSEGQGGYGYTF. CDR3 bases: TGTGCCTGGAGTGAGGGACAGGGGGGCTATGGCTACACCTTC.

The chain joins TRBV27 to TRBJ2-3; the D is unclear. The CDR3 is 16 residues long. The germline gives CDR1 MNHEY, CDR2 SMNVEV (reference sequence). The V and J ends lost 6 bases and 2 bases respectively, with 18 bases between them. The CDR3 DNA sequence: TGTGCCAGCAGCCCCTATAGCAGCAACCCCACAGATACGCAGTATTTT. Translation gives CASSPYSSNPTDTQYF.

The chain has TRBV9 and TRBJ1-2, with 7 bases fitting TRBD1. The germline V gene encodes CDR1 SGDLS and CDR2 YYNGEE. This CDR3 has 17 residues. Trimming cost V 3 bases and J 1 base; bases outside gene matches: 12. The CDR3, as DNA: TGTGCCAGCAGCGCGACCCAGGGGGGTCCAATTAACTATGGCTACACCTTC. It yields the protein CASSATQGGPINYGYTF.

This chain connects TRBV28 to TRBJ2-1; possibly TRBD1 for D (6 bases). V was trimmed by 8 bases and J by 6 bases, leaving 17 bases between them. This CDR3 comprises 14 residues. Per the germline V gene, CDR1 is MDHEN and CDR2 is SYDVKM. CDR3 nucleotide sequence: TGTGCCAGCCGTGACCCAGGGGCCTCCAATGAGCAGTTCTTC. It translates to CASRDPGASNEQFF. Full variable domain (missing parts from reference TRBV28 and TRBJ2-1): DVKVTQSSRYLVKRTGEKVFLECVQDMDHENMFWYRQDPGLGLRLIYFSYDVKMKEKGDIPEGYSVSREKKERFSLILESASTNQTSMYLCASRDPGASNEQFFGPGTRLTVL.

CDR3 residues: CASSLGQGGPQHF. CDR3 coding DNA: TGTGCCAGCAGTTTAGGACAGGGGGGGCCCCAGCATTTT. The V call is TRBV27, the J call TRBJ1-5; TRBD1 aligns across 10 bases. This CDR3 has 13 amino acids. Losses at the gene ends were 2 bases for V and 9 bases for J; bases not matched to a gene: 1. Germline V gene data show CDR1 as MNHEY and CDR2 as SMNVEV (reference sequence).

The J gene is TRBJ2-7, the V gene TRBV6-5; no firm D call. This CDR3 comprises 15 residues. From germline, CDR1 is MNHEY and CDR2 SVGAGI. With 6 bases removed from V and 3 bases from J, the gap between germline ends came to 18 bases. The DNA for the CDR3 is TGTGCCAGCAGACCGACACCTCAAGGGATCTACGAGCAGTACTTC. Its translation: CASRPTPQGIYEQYF.

The chain employs TRBV11-2 and TRBJ2-7; D perhaps matches TRBD2 (6 bases). Germline V gene lookup returns CDR1 SGHAT and CDR2 FQNNGV. The CDR3 contains 13 residues. V was shortened by 5 bases and J by 3 bases, with 11 bases between the two germline ends. CDR3 nucleotides: TGTGCCAGCAGCCAGTACGGGAGCTACGAGCAGTACTTC. It codes for CASSQYGSYEQYF.

V gene TRBV4-1 combines with J gene TRBJ1-2; a possible D gene is TRBD1 (5 bases). Trimming removed 3 bases at V and 7 bases at J, with 15 bases between. This CDR3 is 14 amino acids long. Germline V gene lookup returns CDR1 MGHRA and CDR2 YSYEKL. The CDR3 is CASSHPGGGSGYTF. The DNA for the CDR3 is TGCGCCAGCAGCCACCCCGGGGGTGGTTCTGGCTACACCTTC.

The chain's CDR3 is CASSVASGRPSSYNEQFF. The CDR3 nucleotides are TGCGCCAGCAGTGTAGCTAGCGGGAGGCCAAGCTCCTACAATGAGCAGTTCTTC. The chain links TRBV10-2 to TRBJ2-1; 11 bases fit TRBD2. V lost 4 bases and J lost 0; bases outside the gene matches: 8. The length of the CDR3 is 18 residues. Per germline, CDR1 WSHSY and CDR2 SAAADI.

The rearrangement joins TRBV5-1 to TRBJ1-3; D may be TRBD1 (5 bases). Germline CDR1 reads SGHRS; CDR2 reads YFSETQ. The CDR3 is 13 residues long. V was pared by 4 bases and J by 3 bases, with 8 bases between. CDR3 nucleotides: TGCGCCAGCAGCCTCAGGGATGGAAACACCATATATTTT. Its protein is CASSLRDGNTIYF.

This clone is medium-sized (0.01 to 0.1%) by share. The chain carries TRBV7-2 and TRBJ1-5, with a weak D call TRBD1 (6 bases). The CDR3 runs to 14 residues. V was shortened by 5 bases and J by 6 bases, with 14 bases between the two germline ends. Germline V gene lookup returns CDR1 SGHTA and CDR2 FQGNSA. The CDR3 DNA follows: TGTGCCAGCAGCCCAGGAGACAGGTCTCAGCCCCAGCATTTT. Translated: CASSPGDRSQPQHF.

This chain uses TRBV6-4 with TRBJ2-3; TRBD2 matches 8 bases. From germline, CDR1 is MRHNA and CDR2 SNTAGT. V lost 4 bases, J lost 4 bases, and 4 bases stayed unmatched. The CDR3 is 14 residues long. The CDR3 nucleotides read TGTGCCAGCAGTGGGCTAGCGGGTGCAGATACGCAGTATTTT. Its translation is CASSGLAGADTQYF.

V usage is TRBV6-5 and J usage is TRBJ1-2; 7 bases match TRBD1. This CDR3 has 11 amino acids. The V segment lost 10 bases and the J segment 5 bases; nucleotides outside the gene matches: 4. The germline CDR1 and CDR2 sequences are MNHEY and SVGAGI. CDR3: CATYRGYGYTF. The CDR3 nucleotides read TGTGCCACCTACAGGGGTTATGGCTACACCTTC.

The chain recombines TRBV4-2 with TRBJ2-3; D is undetermined. CDR1 is LGHNA and CDR2 is YNFKEQ in the germline V gene. Trimming took 0 bases from V and 6 from J, leaving 16 bases between them. The CDR3 totals 16 residues. CDR3 coding DNA: TGTGCCAGCAGCCAAGAAGAGTACACGGTGGCGGATACGCAGTATTTT. Protein: CASSQEEYTVADTQYF.

This clone was picked up one time. V and J are TRBV6-4 and TRBJ2-3, with 7 bases identical to TRBD2. Germline V gene lookup returns CDR1 MRHNA and CDR2 SNTAGT. The CDR3 runs to 14 residues. V gave up 4 bases and J gave up 0 bases; unmatched junction bases: 1. The CDR3: CASSVSGSTDTQYF. The CDR3 DNA follows: TGTGCCAGCAGTGTTAGCGGGAGCACAGATACGCAGTATTTT.

The J gene is TRBJ2-4, the V gene TRBV7-9, with D perhaps TRBD1 or TRBD2 (6 bases each). The germline V gene encodes CDR1 SEHNR and CDR2 FQNEAQ (reference sequence). The CDR3 extends over 16 amino acids. Between the trimmed V and J ends, which lost 1 base and 6 bases, there was a span of 16 bases. CDR3 sequence reads: CASSLVGAPEGNIQYF. The CDR3 DNA reads as TGTGCCAGCAGCTTAGTGGGGGCCCCGGAGGGAAACATTCAGTACTTC.